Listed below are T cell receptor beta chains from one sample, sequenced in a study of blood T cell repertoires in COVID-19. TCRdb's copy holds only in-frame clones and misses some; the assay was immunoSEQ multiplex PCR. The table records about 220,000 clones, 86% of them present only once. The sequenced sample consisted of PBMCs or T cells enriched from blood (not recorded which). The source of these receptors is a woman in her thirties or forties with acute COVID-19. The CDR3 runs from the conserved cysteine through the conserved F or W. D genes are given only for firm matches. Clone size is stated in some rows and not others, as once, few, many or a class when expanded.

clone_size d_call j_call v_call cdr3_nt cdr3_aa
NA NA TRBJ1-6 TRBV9 TGTGCCAGCAGCGAGGCGCCTACAGGGTCCTATAATTCACCCCTCCACTTT CASSEAPTGSYNSPLHF
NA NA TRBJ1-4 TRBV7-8 TGTGCCAGCAGCTTTGGAGGCCGGGGTGGTGAAAAACTGTTTTTT CASSFGGRGGEKLFF
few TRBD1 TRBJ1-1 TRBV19 TGTGCCAGTAGTTCCCGGACAGGGGGTTGGACTGAAGCTTTCTTT CASSSRTGGWTEAFF
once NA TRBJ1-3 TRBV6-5 TGTGCCAGCAGCCGAGGCAGGGCTGGAAACACCATATATTTT CASSRGRAGNTIYF
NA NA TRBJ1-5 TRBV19 TGTGCCAGTAGTGTGGGAGACACCAGCAATCAGCCCCAGCATTTT CASSVGDTSNQPQHF
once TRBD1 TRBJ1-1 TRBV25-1 TGTGCCAGTGGACAGGGGAAGAACACTGAAGCTTTCTTT CASGQGKNTEAFF
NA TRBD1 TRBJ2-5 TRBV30 TGTGCCTGGAGTGTCCAGGGGGTAAAAGAGACCCAGTACTTC CAWSVQGVKETQYF
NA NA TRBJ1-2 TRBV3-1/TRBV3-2 TGTGCCAGCAGCCTCCCCGATCGGGGCTACACCTTC CASSLPDRGYTF
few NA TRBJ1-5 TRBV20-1 TGCAGTGCGAGTAGAGACAGTTATCAGCCCCAGCATTTT CSASRDSYQPQHF
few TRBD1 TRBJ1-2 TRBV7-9 TGTGCCAGCAGCCCCTGGACAGGTGGTAGTAACTATGGCTACACCTTC CASSPWTGGSNYGYTF
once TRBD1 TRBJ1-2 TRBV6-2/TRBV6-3 TGTGCCAGCAGTCGAGGACAGGGACTTGGGTATGGCTACACCTTC CASSRGQGLGYGYTF
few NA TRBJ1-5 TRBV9 TGTGCCAGCAGCCCGGTTGACAGTAGCAATCAGCCCCAGCATTTT CASSPVDSSNQPQHF
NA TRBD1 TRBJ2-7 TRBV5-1 TGCGCCAGCCGGCCAGGGGGTAACGAGCAGTACTTC CASRPGGNEQYF
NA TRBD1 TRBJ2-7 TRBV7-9 TGTGCCAGCAGCTTACAGGGGGTACCCTACGAGCAGTACTTC CASSLQGVPYEQYF
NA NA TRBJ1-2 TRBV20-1 TGCAGTGCTAGTGTTCAGGGGCGCTTCCTTGGGGGCTACACCTTC CSASVQGRFLGGYTF
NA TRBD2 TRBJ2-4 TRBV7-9 TGTGCCAGCAGCCCCAGACTAGCGGGGGAGATAAAAAACATTCAGTACTTC CASSPRLAGEIKNIQYF
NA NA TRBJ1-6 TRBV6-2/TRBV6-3 TGTGCCAGCAGCAAACTCGGGGCACCCCTCCACTTT CASSKLGAPLHF
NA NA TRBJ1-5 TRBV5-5 TGTGCCAGCAGCTTCATGACAGGACCCAATCAGCCCCAGCATTTT CASSFMTGPNQPQHF
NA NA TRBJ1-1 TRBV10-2 TGCGCCAGCAGTGAGGTTCTGGTGCTGAGGAACACTGAAGCTTTCTTT CASSEVLVLRNTEAFF
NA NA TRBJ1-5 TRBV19 TGTGCCAGTAGTATGTCCCCAAATCAGCCCCAGCATTTT CASSMSPNQPQHF
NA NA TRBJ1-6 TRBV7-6 TGTGCCAGCAGCCACAGGGACTCCTATAATTCACCCCTCCACTTT CASSHRDSYNSPLHF
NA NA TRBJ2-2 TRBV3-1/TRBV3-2 TGTGCCAGCAGCCAAGGCTACGCGGCCGGGGAGCTGTTTTTT CASSQGYAAGELFF
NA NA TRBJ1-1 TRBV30 TGTGCCTGGGGGGACAATAGAAGGAACACTTTAGCTTTCTTT CAWGDNRRNTLAFF
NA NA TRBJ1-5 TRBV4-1 TGCGCCAGCAGCCAAGAGAGGAACCAGCCCCAGCATTTT CASSQERNQPQHF
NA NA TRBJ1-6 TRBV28 TGTGCCAGCAGTATGTCCAAGGGGCCCCTCCACTTT CASSMSKGPLHF
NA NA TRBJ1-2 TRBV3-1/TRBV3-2 TGTGCCAGCAGCCATAGCGCAACAGGGACCTATGGCTACACCTTC CASSHSATGTYGYTF
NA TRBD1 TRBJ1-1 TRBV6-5 TGTGCCAGCAGATATACCGGGACAGCGAACACTGAAGCTTTCTTT CASRYTGTANTEAFF
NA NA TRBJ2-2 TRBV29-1 TGCATACAGTCACTACAGGGAGCGAACACCGGGGAGCTGTTTTTT CIQSLQGANTGELFF
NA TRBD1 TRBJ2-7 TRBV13 TGTGCCAGCAGCCCCCGGGACAGTCCCTCCTACGAGCAGTACTTC CASSPRDSPSYEQYF
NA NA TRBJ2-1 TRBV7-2 TGTGCCAGCAGCTTGTATCAGGGTCACGATGAGCAGTTCTTC CASSLYQGHDEQFF
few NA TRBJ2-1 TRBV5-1 TGCGCCAGCAGTTTACAGGGTAACCCCTACAATGAGCAGTTCTTC CASSLQGNPYNEQFF
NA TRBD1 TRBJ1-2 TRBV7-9 TGTGCCAGCAGTAACATCAGGGGGCCCTTCGGCTATGGCTACACCTTC CASSNIRGPFGYGYTF
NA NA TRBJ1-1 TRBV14 TGTGCCAGCAGCCAAGGCCAGGGGCACGGCACTGAAGCTTTCTTT CASSQGQGHGTEAFF
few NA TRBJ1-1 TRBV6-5 TGTGCCAGCAGTCCGGTGTTAACCACTGAAGCTTTCTTT CASSPVLTTEAFF
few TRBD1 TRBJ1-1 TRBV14 TGTGCCAGCAGCCCCCGGACAGGGGGCAGGGACACTGAAGCTTTCTTT CASSPRTGGRDTEAFF